One and the same sample provided the 14 T cell receptor beta chains below, sequenced in a study of graft-versus-host responses after intestinal transplantation. Data came from immunoSEQ multiplex PCR; TCRdb stores just in-frame clones and leaves some out. This sample has about 85,000 clones, with about four fifths found just once. Antigens of these TCRs are unknown. Sample: unstimulated CD8+ T cells sorted from spleen or lymph node cells, taken before intestinal transplant. The source is a human donor who received an intestinal transplant.

V is TRBV28 and J is TRBJ2-1; a weak D match, TRBD2 (6 bases). CDR3 length equals 18 residues. Germline V CDR1 and CDR2: MDHEN, SYDVKM. V lost 6 bases to trimming and J lost 7 bases, with 28 bases between them. The CDR3 nucleotides read TGTGCCAGCAGCCACCCATTGCTACGGGACTTGCCTCGGAATGAGCAGTTCTTC. Protein sequence: CASSHPLLRDLPRNEQFF.

The V gene is TRBV11-1, the J gene TRBJ2-7, with unresolved D. The V gene's germline CDR1 is SGHAT and CDR2 FQDESV (reference sequence). The CDR3 covers 14 residues. Trimming shortened V by 1 base and J by 2 bases, and 9 bases separated the two germline ends. CDR3 region: CASSLGTHPYEQYF. In DNA, the CDR3 is TGTGCCAGCAGCTTAGGTACACATCCCTACGAGCAGTACTTC.

CDR3 amino acids: CASSRPLWETQYF. The CDR3 coding sequence is TGTGCCAGCTCAAGACCACTTTGGGAGACCCAGTACTTC. The V call is TRBV18, the J call TRBJ2-5; no reliable D call. Trimming removed 5 bases at V and 5 bases at J, with 12 bases between. Germline V lookup: CDR1 KGHSH, CDR2 LQKENI. This CDR3 comprises 13 residues.

The CDR3 DNA follows: TGTGCCAGCAGCCAGTGGGACAGGGCCGACGAGCAGTACTTC. It encodes CASSQWDRADEQYF. V usage is TRBV16 and J usage is TRBJ2-7; 9 bases are shared with TRBD1. V was clipped by 3 bases and J by 5 bases; unmatched bases: 5. The CDR3 loop spans 14 amino acids. Germline-derived CDR1 and CDR2 are KGHSY and FQNENV.

This clone was counted between two and nine times. V gene TRBV27 combines with J gene TRBJ2-7; D is possibly TRBD1 or TRBD2 (5 bases each). CDR1 and CDR2 (germline): MNHEY, SMNVEV (reference sequence). Trimming pared 2 bases from V and 4 bases from J, leaving 12 bases between. CDR3 length: 14 residues. The DNA of the CDR3 is TGTGCCAGCAGTTTAGCCGGGACGGAGTACGAGCAGTACTTC. Translated, it gives CASSLAGTEYEQYF.

The chain joins TRBV6-5 to TRBJ1-1; D gene unclear. The CDR3 runs to 14 residues. The germline gives CDR1 MNHEY, CDR2 SVGAGI. The V and J ends lost 7 bases and 5 bases respectively, with 17 bases between them. This CDR3 reads CASKTKGMGTEAFF. The DNA for the CDR3 is TGTGCCAGCAAAACAAAAGGGATGGGGACTGAAGCTTTCTTT.

The chain is built from TRBV9 and TRBJ2-3; maybe TRBD1 (5 bases). Germline-derived CDR1 and CDR2 are SGDLS and YYNGEE. V shed 0 bases and J shed 1 base, with 12 bases lying between them. The CDR3 is 16 amino acids. The CDR3 region has the DNA TGTGCCAGCAGCGTAGGGGGCCCCTTCCGCACAGATACGCAGTATTTT. This gives the protein CASSVGGPFRTDTQYF.

V usage is TRBV6-1 and J usage is TRBJ1-1; D is possibly TRBD1 (5 bases). The ends were cut back, 5 bases at V and 6 bases at J, with 19 bases in the middle. Looked up from germline, CDR1 is MNHNS and CDR2 is SASEGT. The CDR3 is 15 residues long. The CDR3 loop reads CASSPGTFERAEAFF. CDR3 in DNA: TGTGCCAGCAGTCCCGGGACCTTTGAGCGGGCTGAAGCTTTCTTT.

This rearrangement joins TRBV2 to TRBJ2-3, with 8 bases fitting TRBD2. Germline assignment: CDR1 SNHLY and CDR2 FYNNEI. After removal of 0 bases from V and 5 bases from J, the junction contained 7 bases not matched to a gene. This CDR3 is built from 16 residues. CDR3 in DNA: TGTGCCAGCAGTGAAGCTGGACTAGCCGCCTTAGATACGCAGTATTTT. It is translated as CASSEAGLAALDTQYF.

A word on this clone: No conserved phenylalanine or tryptophan is present at the end of the CDR3, so a read error is the likely explanation. The rearrangement links TRBV6-5 to TRBJ1-1; D gene unclear. Trimming removed 2 bases from V and 0 bases from J, with 4 bases in between. CDR3 length: 13 residues. The germline V gene has CDR1 MNHEY and CDR2 SVGAGI. The CDR3 sequence is CASSYGMNTEAFL. The CDR3 DNA is TGTGCCAGCAGTTACGGCATGAACACTGAAGCTTTCCTT.

The chain recombines TRBV28 with TRBJ1-2; 9 bases match TRBD1. This CDR3 spans 15 amino acids. Per the germline V gene, CDR1 is MDHEN and CDR2 is SYDVKM. After removal of 5 bases from V and 4 bases from J, the junction contained 8 bases not matched to a gene. The CDR3 DNA reads TGTGCCAGCAGTCCCGGGACAGGGCAGGGCTATGGCTACACCTTC. The encoded protein is CASSPGTGQGYGYTF.

This chain joins TRBV4-1 and TRBJ2-7, with D possibly TRBD1 on 5 matching bases. Germline V gene data show CDR1 as MGHRA and CDR2 as YSYEKL. CDR3 length: 14 residues. V was pared by 2 bases and J by 3 bases, with 11 bases between. CDR3 bases: TGCGCCAGCAGCCAATGGCCAGGGCTCTACGAGCAGTACTTC. Protein product: CASSQWPGLYEQYF.

This clone has only one observation. The rearrangement links TRBV5-5 to TRBJ1-2, with 9 bases identical to TRBD1. Per germline, CDR1 SGHKS and CDR2 YYEKEE (reference sequence). The CDR3 sequence is 16 residues long. V dropped 2 bases and J dropped 4; count of bases not matched to a gene: 9. The chain's CDR3 is CASSFRRDRDPYGYTF. The DNA of the CDR3 is TGTGCCAGCAGCTTTCGCCGGGACAGGGATCCCTATGGCTACACCTTC.

The V and J genes are TRBV6-6 and TRBJ2-3; D is undetermined. V shed 4 bases and J shed 0 bases, with 8 bases lying between them. CDR3 length equals 14 residues. Germline values: CDR1 MNHNY, CDR2 SVGAGI (reference sequence). CDR3 sequence reads: CASSFLSSTDTQYF. Here the CDR3 DNA reads TGTGCCAGCAGTTTTTTATCCAGCACAGATACGCAGTATTTT.